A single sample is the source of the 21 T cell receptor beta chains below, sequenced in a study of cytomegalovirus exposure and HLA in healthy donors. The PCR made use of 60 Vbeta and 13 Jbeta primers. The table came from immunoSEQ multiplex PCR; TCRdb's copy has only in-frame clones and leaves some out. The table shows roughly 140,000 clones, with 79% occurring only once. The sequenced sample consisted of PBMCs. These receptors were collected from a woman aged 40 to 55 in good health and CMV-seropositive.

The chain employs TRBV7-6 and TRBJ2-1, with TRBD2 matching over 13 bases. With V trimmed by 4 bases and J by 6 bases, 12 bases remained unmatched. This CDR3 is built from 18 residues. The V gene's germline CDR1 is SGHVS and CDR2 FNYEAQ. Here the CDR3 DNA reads TGTGCCAGCAGCTCTGGGACTAGCGGGGCCCCCGGGGGCAATGAGCAGTTCTTC. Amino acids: CASSSGTSGAPGGNEQFF.

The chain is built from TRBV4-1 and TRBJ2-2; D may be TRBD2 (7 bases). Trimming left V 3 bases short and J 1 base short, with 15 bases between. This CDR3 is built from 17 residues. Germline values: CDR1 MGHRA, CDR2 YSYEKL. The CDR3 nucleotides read TGCGCCAGCAGCCATATGGGGAGGGGGGAGAACACCGGGGAGCTGTTTTTT. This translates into CASSHMGRGENTGELFF.

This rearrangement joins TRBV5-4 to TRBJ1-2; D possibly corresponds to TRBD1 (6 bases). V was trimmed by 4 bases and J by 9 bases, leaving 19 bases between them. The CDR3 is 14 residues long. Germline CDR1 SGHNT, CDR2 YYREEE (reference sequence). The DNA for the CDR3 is TGTGCCAGCAGCCAGAACAGGGATAGTATGAGCTACACCTTC. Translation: CASSQNRDSMSYTF.

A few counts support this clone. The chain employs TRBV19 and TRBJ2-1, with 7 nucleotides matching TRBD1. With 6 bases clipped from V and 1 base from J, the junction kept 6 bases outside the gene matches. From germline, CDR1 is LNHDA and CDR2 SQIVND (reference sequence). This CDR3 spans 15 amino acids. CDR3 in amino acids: CASSRPGQSYNEQFF. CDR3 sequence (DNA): TGTGCCAGTAGCCGACCGGGACAGTCCTACAATGAGCAGTTCTTC.

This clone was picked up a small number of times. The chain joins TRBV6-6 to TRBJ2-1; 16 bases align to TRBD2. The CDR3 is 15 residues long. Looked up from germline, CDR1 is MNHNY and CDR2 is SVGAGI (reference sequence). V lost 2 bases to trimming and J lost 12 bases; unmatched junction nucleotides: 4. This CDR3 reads CASSYGTSGGAGQFF. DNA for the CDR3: TGTGCCAGCAGTTACGGGACTAGCGGGGGGGCGGGGCAGTTCTTC.

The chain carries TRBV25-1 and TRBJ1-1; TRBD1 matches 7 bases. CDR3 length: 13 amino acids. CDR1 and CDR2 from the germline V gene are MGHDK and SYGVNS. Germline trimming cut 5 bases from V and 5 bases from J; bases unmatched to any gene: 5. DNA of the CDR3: TGTGCCAGCAGTAGGGGGCATATGACTGAAGCTTTCTTT. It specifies CASSRGHMTEAFF.

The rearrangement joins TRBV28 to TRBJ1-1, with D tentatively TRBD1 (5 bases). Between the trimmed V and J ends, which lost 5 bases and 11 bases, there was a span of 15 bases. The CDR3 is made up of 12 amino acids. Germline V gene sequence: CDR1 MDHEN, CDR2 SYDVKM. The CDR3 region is CASSVQQVGAFF. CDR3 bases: TGTGCCAGCAGTGTCCAACAGGTAGGGGCTTTCTTT.

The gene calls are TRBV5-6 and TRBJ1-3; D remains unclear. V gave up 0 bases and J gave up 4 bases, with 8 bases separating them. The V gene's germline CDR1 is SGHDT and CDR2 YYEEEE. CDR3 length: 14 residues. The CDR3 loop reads CASSLEMAGNTIYF. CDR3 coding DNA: TGTGCCAGCAGCTTGGAAATGGCCGGAAACACCATATATTTT.

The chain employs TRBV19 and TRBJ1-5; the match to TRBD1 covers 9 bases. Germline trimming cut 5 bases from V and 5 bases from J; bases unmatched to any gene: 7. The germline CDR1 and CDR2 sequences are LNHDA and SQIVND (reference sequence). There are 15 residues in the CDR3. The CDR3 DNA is TGTGCCAGTAGTTTATACAGGGGGCTTGATCAGCCCCAGCATTTT. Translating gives CASSLYRGLDQPQHF.

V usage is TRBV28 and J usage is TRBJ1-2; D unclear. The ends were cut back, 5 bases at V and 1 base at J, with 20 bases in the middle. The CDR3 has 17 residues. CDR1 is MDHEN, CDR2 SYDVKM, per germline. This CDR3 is CASSPMVRVGDNYGYTF. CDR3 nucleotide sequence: TGTGCCAGCAGTCCCATGGTCCGAGTCGGAGATAACTATGGCTACACCTTC.

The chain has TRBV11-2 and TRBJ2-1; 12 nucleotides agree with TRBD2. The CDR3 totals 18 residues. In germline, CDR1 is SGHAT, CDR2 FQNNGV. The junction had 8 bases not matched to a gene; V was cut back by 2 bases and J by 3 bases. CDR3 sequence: CASSLTSSGGANYNEQFF. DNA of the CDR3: TGTGCCAGCAGCTTAACGTCTAGCGGGGGGGCTAACTACAATGAGCAGTTCTTC.

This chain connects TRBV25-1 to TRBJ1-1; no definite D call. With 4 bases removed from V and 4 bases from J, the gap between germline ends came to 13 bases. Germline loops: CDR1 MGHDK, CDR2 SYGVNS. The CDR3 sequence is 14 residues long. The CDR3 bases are TGTGCCAGCAGTGGGAGAGGGATGGGCACTGAAGCTTTCTTT. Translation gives CASSGRGMGTEAFF.

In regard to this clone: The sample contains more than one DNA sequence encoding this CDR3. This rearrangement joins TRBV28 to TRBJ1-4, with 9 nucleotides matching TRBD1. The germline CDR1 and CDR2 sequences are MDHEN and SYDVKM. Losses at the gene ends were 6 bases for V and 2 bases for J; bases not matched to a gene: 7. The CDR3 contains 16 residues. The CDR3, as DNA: TGTGCCAGCAGCCCGGACAGGGGACGCACTAATGAAAAACTGTTTTTT. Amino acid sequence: CASSPDRGRTNEKLFF. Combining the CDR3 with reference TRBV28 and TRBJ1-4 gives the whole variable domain DVKVTQSSRYLVKRTGEKVFLECVQDMDHENMFWYRQDPGLGLRLIYFSYDVKMKEKGDIPEGYSVSREKKERFSLILESASTNQTSMYLCASSPDRGRTNEKLFFGSGTQLSVL.

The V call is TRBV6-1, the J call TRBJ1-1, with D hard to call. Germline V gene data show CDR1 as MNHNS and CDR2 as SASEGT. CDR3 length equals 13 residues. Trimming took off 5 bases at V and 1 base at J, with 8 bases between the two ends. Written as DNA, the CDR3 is TGTGCCAGCAGTTTGGGCCGGAACACTGAAGCTTTCTTT. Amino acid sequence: CASSLGRNTEAFF.

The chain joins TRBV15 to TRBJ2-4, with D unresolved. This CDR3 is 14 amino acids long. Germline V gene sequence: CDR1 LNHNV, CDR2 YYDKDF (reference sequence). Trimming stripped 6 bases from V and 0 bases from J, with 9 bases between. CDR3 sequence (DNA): TGTGCCACCAGTCCCGGCGGAGCCAAAAACATTCAGTACTTC. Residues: CATSPGGAKNIQYF. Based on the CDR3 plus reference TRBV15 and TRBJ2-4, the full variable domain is DAMVIQNPRYQVTQFGKPVTLSCSQTLNHNVMYWYQQKSSQAPKLLFHYYDKDFNNEADTPDNFQSRRPNTSFCFLDIRSPGLGDTAMYLCATSPGGAKNIQYFGAGTRLSVL.

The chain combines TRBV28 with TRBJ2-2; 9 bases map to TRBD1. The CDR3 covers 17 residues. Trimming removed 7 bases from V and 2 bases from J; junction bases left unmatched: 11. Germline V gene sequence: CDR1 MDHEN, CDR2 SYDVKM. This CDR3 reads CASNPSPGQGNTGELFF. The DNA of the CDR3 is TGTGCCAGCAACCCTTCGCCGGGACAGGGTAACACCGGGGAGCTGTTTTTT.

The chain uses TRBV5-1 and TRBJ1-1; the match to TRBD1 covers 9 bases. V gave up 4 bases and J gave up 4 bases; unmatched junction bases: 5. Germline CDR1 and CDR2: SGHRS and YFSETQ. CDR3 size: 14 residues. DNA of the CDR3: TGCGCCAGCAGCGGGGGACAGGGTAGCACTGAAGCTTTCTTT. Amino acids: CASSGGQGSTEAFF.

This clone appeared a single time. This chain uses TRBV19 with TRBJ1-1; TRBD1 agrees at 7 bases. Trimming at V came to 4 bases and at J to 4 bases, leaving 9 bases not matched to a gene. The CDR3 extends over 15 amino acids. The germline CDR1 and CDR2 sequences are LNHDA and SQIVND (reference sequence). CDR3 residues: CASSTLTGRRTEAFF. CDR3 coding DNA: TGTGCCAGTAGTACCTTGACAGGGAGGCGCACTGAAGCTTTCTTT.

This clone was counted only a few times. The CDR3 is CASTRGQALGYTF. In DNA, the CDR3 is TGTGCCAGCACCCGGGGACAAGCCCTTGGCTACACCTTC. This chain uses TRBV6-5 with TRBJ1-2, with D maybe TRBD1 (6 bases). Germline assignment: CDR1 MNHEY and CDR2 SVGAGI. Between the trimmed V and J ends, which lost 7 bases and 7 bases, there was a span of 16 bases. This CDR3 comprises 13 residues.

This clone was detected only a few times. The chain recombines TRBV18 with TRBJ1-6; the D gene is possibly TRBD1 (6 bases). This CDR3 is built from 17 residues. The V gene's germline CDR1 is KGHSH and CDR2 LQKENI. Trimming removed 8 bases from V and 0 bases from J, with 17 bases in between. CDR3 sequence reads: CASTQVPDSSYNSPLHF. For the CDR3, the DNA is TGTGCCAGCACACAAGTCCCGGACAGCTCCTATAATTCACCCCTCCACTTT.

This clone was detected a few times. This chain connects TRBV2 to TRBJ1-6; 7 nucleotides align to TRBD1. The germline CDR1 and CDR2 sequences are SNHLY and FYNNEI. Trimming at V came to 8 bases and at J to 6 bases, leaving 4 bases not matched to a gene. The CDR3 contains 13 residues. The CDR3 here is CASGQDVNSPLHF. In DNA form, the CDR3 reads TGTGCCAGCGGACAGGACGTTAATTCACCCCTCCACTTT.